This T cell receptor beta chain was documented in a study of Ad26.COV2.S vaccination and SARS-CoV-2 variants. Some clones are missing from TCRdb's copy, which holds only in-frame ones; the method was immunoSEQ multiplex PCR. The sample carries 300,000 to 400,000 clones, roughly nine tenths recorded once. This CDR3 has 16 amino acids. With V trimmed by 4 bases and J by 1 base, 8 bases remained unmatched. Germline V lookup: CDR1 SGHNT, CDR2 YYREEE (reference sequence). Remarks on this clone: What it binds is not known.

Overall study findings and caveats: The study found higher spike-specific TCR breadth in vaccine than placebo recipients.

The sequenced sample was peripheral blood, obtained after recovery from COVID-19. This clonotype originated in a human donor who had recovered from COVID-19. The chain carries TRBV5-4 and TRBJ2-3, with TRBD2 identical over 8 bases. CDR3 in amino acids: CASSPLTGGRTDTQYF. In DNA form, the CDR3 reads TGTGCCAGCAGCCCATTAACGGGGGGGCGCACAGATACGCAGTATTTT.